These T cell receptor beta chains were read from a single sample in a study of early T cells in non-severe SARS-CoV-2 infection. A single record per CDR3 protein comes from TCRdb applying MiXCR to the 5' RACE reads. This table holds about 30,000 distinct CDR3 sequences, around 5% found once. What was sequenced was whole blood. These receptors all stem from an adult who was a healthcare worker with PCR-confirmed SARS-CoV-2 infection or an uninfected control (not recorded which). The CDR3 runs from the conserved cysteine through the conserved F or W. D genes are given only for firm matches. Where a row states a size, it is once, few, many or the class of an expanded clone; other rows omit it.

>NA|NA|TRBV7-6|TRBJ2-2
CASSSRTGNTGELFF
TGTGCCAGCAGCTCCAGGACTGGGAACACCGGGGAGCTGTTTTTT
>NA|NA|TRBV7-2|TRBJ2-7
CASSQTGAGYDEQYF
TGTGCCAGCAGCCAAACCGGGGCGGGATACGACGAGCAGTACTTC
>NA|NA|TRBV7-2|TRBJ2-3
CASSLAGVGTDTQYF
TGTGCCAGCAGCTTAGCCGGAGTGGGGACAGATACGCAGTATTTT
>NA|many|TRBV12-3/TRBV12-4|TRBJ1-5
CASRAHNQPQHF
TGTGCCAGCAGAGCCCACAATCAGCCCCAGCATTTT
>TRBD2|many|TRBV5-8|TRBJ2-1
CASRVSGRGLNDEQFF
TGTGCCAGCAGGGTTAGCGGGAGGGGTCTAAACGATGAGCAGTTCTTC
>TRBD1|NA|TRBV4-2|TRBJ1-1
CASSIQGDTEAFF
TGTGCCAGCAGCATACAGGGGGACACTGAAGCTTTCTTT
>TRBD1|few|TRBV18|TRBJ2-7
CASSLGQPSQSYEQYF
TGTGCCAGCTCACTGGGACAGCCGAGTCAGTCCTACGAGCAGTACTTC
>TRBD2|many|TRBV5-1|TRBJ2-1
CASSLEGLDYNEQFF
TGCGCCAGCAGCTTGGAAGGACTAGACTACAATGAGCAGTTCTTC
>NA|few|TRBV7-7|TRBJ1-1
CASSRPRYEGKEGTEAFF
TGTGCCAGCAGCCGACCCAGGTATGAGGGGAAGGAAGGCACTGAAGCTTTCTTT
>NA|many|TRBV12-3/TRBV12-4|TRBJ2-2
CASSPRTGGGELFF
TGTGCCAGCAGCCCCCGGACCGGGGGAGGGGAGCTGTTTTTT
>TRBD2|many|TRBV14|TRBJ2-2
CASSQDSLRGRLNTGELFF
TGTGCCAGCAGCCAAGATTCCCTACGCGGGAGGCTGAACACCGGGGAGCTGTTTTTT
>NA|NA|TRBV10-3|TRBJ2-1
CAISESMGNNEQFF
TGTGCCATCAGTGAGTCGATGGGTAACAATGAGCAGTTCTTC
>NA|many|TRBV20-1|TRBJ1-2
CSARRDYYGYTF
TGCAGTGCTCGACGGGATTACTATGGCTACACCTTC
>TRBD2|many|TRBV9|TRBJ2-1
CASSVLAGGDEQFF
TGTGCCAGCAGCGTACTAGCGGGAGGCGATGAGCAGTTCTTC
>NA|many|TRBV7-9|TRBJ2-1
CASSRTPGDEQFF
TGTGCCAGCTCGAGGACCCCCGGCGATGAGCAGTTCTTC
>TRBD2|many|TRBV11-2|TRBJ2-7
CASRPIAGARHEQYF
TGTGCCAGCAGGCCAATAGCGGGAGCACGCCACGAGCAGTACTTC
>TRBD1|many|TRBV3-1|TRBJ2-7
CASSHQGATYEQYF
TGTGCCAGCAGCCACCAGGGGGCTACCTACGAGCAGTACTTC
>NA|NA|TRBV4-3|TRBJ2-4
CASSQADTAGSKNIQYF
TGCGCCAGCAGCCAAGCGGATACCGCGGGTTCCAAAAACATTCAGTACTTC
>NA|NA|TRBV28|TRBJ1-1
CASRLTRPNTEAFF
TGTGCCAGCAGACTCACCCGACCGAACACTGAAGCTTTCTTT
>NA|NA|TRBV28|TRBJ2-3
CASSSGGSRTDTQYF
TGTGCCAGCAGTTCTGGCGGATCCCGCACAGATACGCAGTATTTT
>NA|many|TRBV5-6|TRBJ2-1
CASFPVLFGTNEQFF
TGTGCCAGCTTCCCTGTGCTATTCGGGACCAATGAGCAGTTCTTC
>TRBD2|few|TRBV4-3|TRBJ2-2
CASSQILAGGPSGELFF
TGCGCCAGCAGCCAAATACTAGCGGGAGGGCCTTCCGGGGAGCTGTTTTTT
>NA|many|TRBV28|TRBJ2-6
CASSSPGETGANVLTF
TGTGCCAGCAGTTCCCCGGGGGAAACTGGGGCCAACGTCCTGACTTTC
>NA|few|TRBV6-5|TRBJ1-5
CASSFTDNQPQHF
TGTGCCAGCAGTTTCACAGATAATCAGCCCCAGCATTTT
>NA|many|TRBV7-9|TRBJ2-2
CASSLYEAGELFF
TGTGCCAGCAGCTTATATGAAGCCGGGGAGCTGTTTTTT
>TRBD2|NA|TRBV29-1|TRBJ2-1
CSVGGLDGYNEQFF
TGCAGCGTCGGGGGACTAGATGGGTACAATGAGCAGTTCTTC
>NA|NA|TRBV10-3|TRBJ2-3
CAISEYSGPAGTDTQYF
TGTGCCATCAGTGAGTACAGCGGACCCGCTGGCACAGATACGCAGTATTTT
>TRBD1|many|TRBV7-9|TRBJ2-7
CASSLTGTGFVHEQYF
TGTGCCAGCAGCTTAACGGGGACAGGGTTTGTCCACGAGCAGTACTTC
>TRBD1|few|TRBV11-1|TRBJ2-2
CASSLDRKNTGELFF
TGTGCCAGCAGCTTGGACAGGAAGAACACCGGGGAGCTGTTTTTT
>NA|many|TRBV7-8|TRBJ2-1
CASSPGTPSNEQFF
TGTGCCAGCAGCCCGGGGACCCCTAGCAATGAGCAGTTCTTC